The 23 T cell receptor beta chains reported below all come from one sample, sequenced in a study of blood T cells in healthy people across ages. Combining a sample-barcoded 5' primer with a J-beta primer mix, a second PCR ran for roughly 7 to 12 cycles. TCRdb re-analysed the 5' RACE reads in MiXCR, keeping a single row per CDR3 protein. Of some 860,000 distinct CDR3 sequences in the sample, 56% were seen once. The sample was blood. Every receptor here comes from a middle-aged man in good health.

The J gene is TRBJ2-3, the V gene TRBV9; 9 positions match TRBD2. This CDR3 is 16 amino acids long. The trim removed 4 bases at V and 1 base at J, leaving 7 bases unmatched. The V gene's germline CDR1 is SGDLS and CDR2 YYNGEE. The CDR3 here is CASSPRGGRGTDTQYF. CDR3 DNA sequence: TGTGCCAGCAGCCCTCGAGGCGGGAGGGGCACAGATACGCAGTATTTT. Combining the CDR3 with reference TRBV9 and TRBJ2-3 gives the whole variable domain DSGVTQTPKHLITATGQRVTLRCSPRSGDLSVYWYQQSLDQGLQFLIQYYNGEERAKGNILERFSAQQFPDLHSELNLSSLELGDSALYFCASSPRGGRGTDTQYFGPGTRLTVL.

CDR3 DNA sequence: TGTGCCAGCAGCTTACCATGGAGGAACTATGGCTACACCTTC. Protein product: CASSLPWRNYGYTF. The chain is built from TRBV5-6 and TRBJ1-2; no firm D call. The germline V gene encodes CDR1 SGHDT and CDR2 YYEEEE. CDR3 length: 14 amino acids. V was clipped by 2 bases and J by 2 bases, with 10 bases between them.

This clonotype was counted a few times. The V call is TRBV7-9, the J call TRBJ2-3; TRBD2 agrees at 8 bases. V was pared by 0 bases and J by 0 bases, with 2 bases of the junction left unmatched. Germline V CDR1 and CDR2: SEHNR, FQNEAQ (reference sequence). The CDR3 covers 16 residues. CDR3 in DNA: TGTGCCAGCAGCTTAGCCTCTAGCGGGAGCACAGATACGCAGTATTTT. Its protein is CASSLASSGSTDTQYF.

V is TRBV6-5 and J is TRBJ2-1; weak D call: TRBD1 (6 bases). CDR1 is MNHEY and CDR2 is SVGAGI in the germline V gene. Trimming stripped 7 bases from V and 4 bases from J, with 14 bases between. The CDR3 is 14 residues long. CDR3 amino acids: CASKDRRNYNEQFF. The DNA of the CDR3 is TGTGCCAGCAAGGACAGACGCAATTACAATGAGCAGTTCTTC.

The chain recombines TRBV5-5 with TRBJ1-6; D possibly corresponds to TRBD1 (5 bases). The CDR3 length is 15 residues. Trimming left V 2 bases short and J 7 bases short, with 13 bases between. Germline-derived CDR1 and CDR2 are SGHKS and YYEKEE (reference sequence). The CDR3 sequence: CASSFSGTQNSPLHF. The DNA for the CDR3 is TGTGCCAGCAGCTTTTCCGGGACCCAAAATTCACCCCTCCACTTT.

CDR3 sequence: CASRGVGGGDTQYF. The CDR3 DNA reads TGTGCCAGCCGAGGGGTAGGGGGGGGAGATACGCAGTATTTT. The chain recombines TRBV25-1 with TRBJ2-3; D is possibly TRBD2 (7 bases). This CDR3 comprises 14 residues. V lost 8 bases to trimming and J lost 5 bases, with 17 bases between them. Germline CDR1 reads MGHDK; CDR2 reads SYGVNS.

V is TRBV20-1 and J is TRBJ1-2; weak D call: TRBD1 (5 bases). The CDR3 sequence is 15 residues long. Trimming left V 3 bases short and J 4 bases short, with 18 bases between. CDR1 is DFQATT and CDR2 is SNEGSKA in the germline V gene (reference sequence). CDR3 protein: CSARPRDLAVYGYTF. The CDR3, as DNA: TGCAGTGCTAGGCCCCGGGACCTCGCGGTCTATGGCTACACCTTC.

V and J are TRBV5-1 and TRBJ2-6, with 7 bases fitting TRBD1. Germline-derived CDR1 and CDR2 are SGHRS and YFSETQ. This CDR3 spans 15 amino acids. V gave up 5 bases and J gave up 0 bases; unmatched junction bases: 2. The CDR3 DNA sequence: TGCGCCAGCAGGGGACAGAACTCTGGGGCCAACGTCCTGACTTTC. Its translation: CASRGQNSGANVLTF.

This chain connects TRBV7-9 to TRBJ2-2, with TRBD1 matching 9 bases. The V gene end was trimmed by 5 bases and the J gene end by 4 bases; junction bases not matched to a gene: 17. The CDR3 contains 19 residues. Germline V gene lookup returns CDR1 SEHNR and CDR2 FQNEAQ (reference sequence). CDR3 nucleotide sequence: TGTGCCAGCAGCGCACGAGTGAAAGGGACAGGGCAAATCACCGGGGAGCTGTTTTTT. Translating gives CASSARVKGTGQITGELFF.

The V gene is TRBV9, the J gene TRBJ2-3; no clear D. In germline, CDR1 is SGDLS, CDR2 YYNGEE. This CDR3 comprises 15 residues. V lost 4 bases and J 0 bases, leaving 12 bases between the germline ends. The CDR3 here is CASSKEVGSTDTQYF. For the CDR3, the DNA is TGTGCCAGCAGCAAAGAAGTAGGGAGCACAGATACGCAGTATTTT.

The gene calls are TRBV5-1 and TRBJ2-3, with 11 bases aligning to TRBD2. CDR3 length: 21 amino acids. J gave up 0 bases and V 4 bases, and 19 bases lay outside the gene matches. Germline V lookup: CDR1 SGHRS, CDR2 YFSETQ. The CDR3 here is CASSQEQTLAGEVRSTDTQYF. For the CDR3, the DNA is TGCGCCAGCAGCCAGGAGCAAACACTAGCGGGAGAGGTCAGGAGCACAGATACGCAGTATTTT.

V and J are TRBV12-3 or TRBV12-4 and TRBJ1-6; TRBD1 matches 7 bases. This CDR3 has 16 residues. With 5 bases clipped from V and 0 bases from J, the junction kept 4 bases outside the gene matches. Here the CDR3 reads CASSNRDSSYNSPLHF. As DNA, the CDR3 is TGTGCCAGCAGTAACCGGGACAGCTCCTATAATTCACCCCTCCACTTT.

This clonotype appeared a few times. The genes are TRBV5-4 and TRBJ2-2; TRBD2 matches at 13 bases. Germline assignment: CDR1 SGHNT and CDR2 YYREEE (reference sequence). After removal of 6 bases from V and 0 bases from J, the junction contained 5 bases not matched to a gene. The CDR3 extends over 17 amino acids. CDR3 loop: CASKKGTSGTNTGELFF. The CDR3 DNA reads TGTGCCAGCAAAAAGGGGACTAGCGGGACGAACACCGGGGAGCTGTTTTTT. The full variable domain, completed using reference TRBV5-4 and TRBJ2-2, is ETGVTQSPTHLIKTRGQQVTLRCSSQSGHNTVSWYQQALGQGPQFIFQYYREEENGRGNFPPRFSGLQFPNYSSELNVNALELDDSALYLCASKKGTSGTNTGELFFGEGSRLTVL.

DNA of the CDR3: TGCGCCAGCAGCCGGCCGGGACTAGCGCAAAATGAGCAGTTCTTC. This codes for CASSRPGLAQNEQFF. The rearrangement uses TRBV4-3 and TRBJ2-1; TRBD2 matches 10 bases. The germline V gene has CDR1 LGHNA and CDR2 YSLEER. CDR3 length: 15 residues. V lost 4 bases, J lost 7 bases, and 7 bases stayed unmatched.

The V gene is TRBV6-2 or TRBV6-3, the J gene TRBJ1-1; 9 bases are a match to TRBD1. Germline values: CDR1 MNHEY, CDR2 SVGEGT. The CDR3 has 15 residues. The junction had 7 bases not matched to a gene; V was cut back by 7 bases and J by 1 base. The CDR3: CASNYRGLRNTEAFF. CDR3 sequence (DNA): TGTGCCAGCAACTACAGGGGGCTCAGGAACACTGAAGCTTTCTTT.

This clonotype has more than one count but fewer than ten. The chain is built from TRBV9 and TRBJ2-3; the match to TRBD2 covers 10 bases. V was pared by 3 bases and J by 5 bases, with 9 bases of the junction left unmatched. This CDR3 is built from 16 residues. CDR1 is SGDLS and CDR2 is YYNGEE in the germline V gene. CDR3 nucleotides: TGTGCCAGCAGCGACATGGGACTAGCGTCAGGAGATACGCAGTATTTT. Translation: CASSDMGLASGDTQYF.

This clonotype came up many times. The CDR3 region is CSALSPLAGFYNEQFF. The CDR3 DNA reads as TGCAGTGCTTTATCACCCCTAGCGGGTTTCTACAATGAGCAGTTCTTC. The rearrangement links TRBV20-1 to TRBJ2-1; 8 bases agree with TRBD2. The CDR3 loop spans 16 amino acids. Germline assignment: CDR1 DFQATT and CDR2 SNEGSKA (reference sequence). V lost 5 bases and J lost 3; bases outside the gene matches: 12.

The CDR3 sequence: CASSQDHADGSREKLFF. The CDR3 coding sequence is TGTGCCAGCAGCCAAGACCATGCGGACGGCTCAAGGGAAAAACTGTTTTTT. V gene TRBV4-2 combines with J gene TRBJ1-4; the D is unclear. The CDR3 totals 17 residues. Germline V gives CDR1 LGHNA, CDR2 YNFKEQ. Trimming removed 0 bases at V and 8 bases at J, with 19 bases between.

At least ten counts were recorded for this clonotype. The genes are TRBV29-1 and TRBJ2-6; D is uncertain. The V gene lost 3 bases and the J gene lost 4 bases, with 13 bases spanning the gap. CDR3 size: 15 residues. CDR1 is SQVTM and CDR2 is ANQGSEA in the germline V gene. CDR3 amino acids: CSVDTPFAGANVLTF. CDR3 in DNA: TGCAGCGTTGACACCCCTTTCGCAGGGGCCAACGTCCTGACTTTC.

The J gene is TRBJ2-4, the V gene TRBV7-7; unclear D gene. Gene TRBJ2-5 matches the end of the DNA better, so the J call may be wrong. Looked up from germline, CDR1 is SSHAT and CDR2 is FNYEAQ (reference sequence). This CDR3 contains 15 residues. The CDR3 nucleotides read TGTGCCAGCAGCCCTTTGGGTGGGTCCCAAGAGACCCAGTACTTC. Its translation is CASSPLGGSQETQYF.

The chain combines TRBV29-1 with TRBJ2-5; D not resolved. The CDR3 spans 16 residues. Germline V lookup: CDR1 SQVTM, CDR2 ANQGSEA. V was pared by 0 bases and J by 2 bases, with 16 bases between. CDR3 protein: CSVEDLGNRKQETQYF. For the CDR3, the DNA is TGCAGCGTTGAAGATCTAGGGAACAGAAAGCAAGAGACCCAGTACTTC.

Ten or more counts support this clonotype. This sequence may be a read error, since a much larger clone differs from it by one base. In nucleotides, the CDR3 is TGCAGTGCTAGAGATTTCGGGACAATTACAAGCTCCTACAATGAGCAGTACTTC. This sequence encodes CSARDFGTITSSYNEQYF. The gene calls are TRBV20-1 and TRBJ2-1; a weak D match, TRBD1 (6 bases). The J call may be mistaken, given a closer DNA end match to TRBJ2-7. CDR3 length: 18 amino acids. The germline V gene has CDR1 DFQATT and CDR2 SNEGSKA (reference sequence).

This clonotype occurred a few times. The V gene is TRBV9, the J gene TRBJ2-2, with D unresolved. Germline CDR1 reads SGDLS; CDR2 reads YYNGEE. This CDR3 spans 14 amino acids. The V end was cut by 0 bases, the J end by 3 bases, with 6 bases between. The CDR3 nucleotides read TGTGCCAGCAGCGTAGATCCCGACACCGGGGAGCTGTTTTTT. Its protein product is CASSVDPDTGELFF.